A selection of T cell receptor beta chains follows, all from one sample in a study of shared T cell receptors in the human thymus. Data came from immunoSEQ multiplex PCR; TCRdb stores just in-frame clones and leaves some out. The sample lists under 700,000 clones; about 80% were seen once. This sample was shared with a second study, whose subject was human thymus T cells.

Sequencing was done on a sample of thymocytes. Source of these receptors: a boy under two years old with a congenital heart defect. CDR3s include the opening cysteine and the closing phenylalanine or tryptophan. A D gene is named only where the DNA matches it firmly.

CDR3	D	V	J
CASSSRGYEQYF	.	TRBV7-2	TRBJ2-7
CASSRNGTGVDYGYTF	TRBD1	TRBV19	TRBJ1-2
CASSETGIGYTF	.	TRBV19	TRBJ1-2
CASTVRGTEAFF	.	TRBV28	TRBJ1-1
CASTRDGQGAYEQYF	TRBD1	TRBV6-1	TRBJ2-7
CASSPPRDRVSREQYF	TRBD1	TRBV18	TRBJ2-7
CASSLCGDRDTEAFF	TRBD1	TRBV5-5	TRBJ1-1
CAPRRGAPNYGYTF	.	TRBV27	TRBJ1-2
CASSHKNTEAFF	.	TRBV2	TRBJ1-1
CASSPRQGYGYTF	TRBD1	TRBV7-4	TRBJ1-2
CASSSEEGPLSNEQFF	.	TRBV11-2	TRBJ2-1
CASSPGTPGDEQFF	.	TRBV5-6	TRBJ2-1
CATSRDRDSRSGNTIYF	TRBD1	TRBV15	TRBJ1-3
CASSELGGGEAKNIQYF	TRBD2	TRBV25-1	TRBJ2-4
CASRPTSGLGDTQYF	TRBD2	TRBV25-1	TRBJ2-3